Sequencing of this T cell receptor beta chain was carried out in a study of T cell repertoires in cytomegalovirus infection. In the study overall: TCR beta signatures that were public indicated CMV infection and matching HLA type.

Findings and caveats of the study: The cumulative frequency of public TCR beta families distinguished individuals who carried CMV together with the relevant HLA.

MiXCR, run by TCRdb on the reads, gives a single entry per CDR3 protein. The data show roughly 150,000 distinct CDR3 sequences, roughly a sixth seen once. This clonotype was counted a few times. Its antigen remains unknown. The CDR3 length is 13 residues. Germline V gene lookup returns CDR1 DFQATT and CDR2 SNEGSKA (reference sequence). Trimming stripped 6 bases from V and 0 bases from J, with 12 bases between. The receptor's source is a human donor in good health (CMV status not recorded). Some clones in this sample may be carry-over from other donors' samples. The sample consisted of CD8+ T cells from PBMCs. The V gene is TRBV20-1, the J gene TRBJ2-7, with D tentatively TRBD1 (6 bases). The CDR3 protein is CSASPGDSYEQYF. CDR3 sequence (DNA): TGCAGTGCCTCTCCAGGGGACTCCTACGAGCAGTACTTC.